Shown below are 18 T cell receptor beta chains from a single sample sequenced in a study of blood T cell repertoires in COVID-19. Sequencing was performed with immunoSEQ multiplex PCR; in TCRdb, only in-frame clones are kept and a portion is missing. The sample consists of 100,000 or so clones, around four fifths of them appearing once. The material sequenced was peripheral blood. All receptors come from a woman aged 65 to 85 with acute or convalescent COVID-19.

The chain uses TRBV7-2 and TRBJ1-6; 8 bases fit TRBD1. CDR1 and CDR2 (germline): SGHTA, FQGNSA. The CDR3 is 15 residues long. V was pared by 5 bases and J by 0 bases, with 0 bases of the junction left unmatched. Here the CDR3 reads CASSTGGSYNSPLHF. CDR3 in DNA: TGTGCCAGCAGCACAGGGGGCTCCTATAATTCACCCCTCCACTTT.

This chain links TRBV11-2 with TRBJ1-2, with D unclear. Germline V gene data show CDR1 as SGHAT and CDR2 as FQNNGV. The CDR3 is 12 residues long. Trimming cost V 2 bases and J 8 bases, with 9 bases left between them. The chain's CDR3 is CASSLWGDGYTF. In DNA, the CDR3 is TGTGCCAGCAGCTTATGGGGAGACGGCTACACCTTC.

As DNA, the CDR3 is TGTGCCATCAGGGAGGACAGGGGCGAAGCTTTCTTT. Its translation: CAIREDRGEAFF. The chain uses TRBV10-3 and TRBJ1-1, with 9 bases fitting TRBD1. V lost 6 bases to trimming and J lost 8 bases; unmatched junction nucleotides: 4. Germline V gene data show CDR1 as ENHRY and CDR2 as SYGVKD. This CDR3 comprises 12 residues.

The chain combines TRBV5-1 with TRBJ2-2; D is perhaps TRBD2 (6 bases). V dropped 0 bases and J dropped 6 bases, with 9 bases sitting between them. Germline lookup yields CDR1 SGHRS and CDR2 YFSETQ. This CDR3 spans 14 amino acids. CDR3 DNA: TGCGCCAGCAGCTTGGCCGCGGGACCCGGGGAGCTGTTTTTT. Its protein is CASSLAAGPGELFF.

The rearrangement joins TRBV15 to TRBJ1-2; 7 bases align to TRBD1. CDR1 LNHNV and CDR2 YYDKDF come from the germline V gene (reference sequence). V trimming: 1 base; J trimming: 4 bases; junction bases outside the gene matches: 0. The CDR3 consists of 13 residues. The CDR3 loop is CATSRAGGYGYTF. The DNA of the CDR3 is TGTGCCACCAGCAGAGCAGGGGGCTATGGCTACACCTTC.

The chain links TRBV18 to TRBJ1-1, with D possibly being TRBD1 (5 bases). Deletions cut 9 bases from V and 0 bases from J, with 14 bases between. Germline CDR1 KGHSH, CDR2 LQKENI. This CDR3 is built from 14 residues. The chain's CDR3 is CASRVAGVNTEAFF. DNA for the CDR3: TGTGCCAGTCGTGTGGCGGGGGTGAACACTGAAGCTTTCTTT.

This chain joins TRBV15 and TRBJ1-1; D not certain. The CDR3 has 15 residues. V was trimmed by 0 bases and J by 3 bases, leaving 11 bases between them. The germline V gene has CDR1 LNHNV and CDR2 YYDKDF (reference sequence). This CDR3 reads CATSRDMAGDTEAFF. The CDR3 coding sequence is TGTGCCACCAGCAGAGATATGGCAGGTGACACTGAAGCTTTCTTT.

The chain is built from TRBV18 and TRBJ2-1; 12 positions agree with TRBD1. The junction had 14 bases not matched to a gene; V was cut back by 4 bases and J by 1 base. This CDR3 comprises 20 residues. Germline V gives CDR1 KGHSH, CDR2 LQKENI. This CDR3 is CASSLMPRDRGQGSYNEQFF. CDR3 nucleotide sequence: TGTGCCAGCTCACTAATGCCCCGGGACAGGGGGCAAGGATCCTACAATGAGCAGTTCTTC.

This chain joins TRBV20-1 and TRBJ2-1, with D maybe TRBD1 (6 bases). Per germline, CDR1 DFQATT and CDR2 SNEGSKA (reference sequence). Trimming stripped 3 bases from V and 7 bases from J, with 19 bases between. This CDR3 region has 15 residues. The CDR3 loop reads CSASTGRKGENEQFF. In DNA, the CDR3 is TGCAGTGCTAGTACGGGGCGAAAGGGGGAAAATGAGCAGTTCTTC.

V and J are TRBV7-7 and TRBJ2-1; 10 bases map to TRBD2. The CDR3 totals 15 residues. The V segment lost 2 bases and the J segment 7 bases; nucleotides outside the gene matches: 5. Germline V gene sequence: CDR1 SSHAT, CDR2 FNYEAQ (reference sequence). The CDR3 DNA sequence: TGTGCCAGCAGCTTAACTAGCGGGGCTGGAAATGAGCAGTTCTTC. It codes for CASSLTSGAGNEQFF.

V is TRBV6-5 and J is TRBJ1-1; D is undetermined. Germline V gives CDR1 MNHEY, CDR2 SVGAGI. The CDR3 has 15 amino acids. Trimming took 5 bases from V and 0 from J, leaving 13 bases between them. CDR3 sequence: CASSRPPTMNTEAFF. The CDR3 DNA reads TGTGCCAGCAGTCGCCCACCGACTATGAACACTGAAGCTTTCTTT.

V and J are TRBV19 and TRBJ1-1; the D is unclear. The CDR3 extends over 14 amino acids. The germline V gene has CDR1 LNHDA and CDR2 SQIVND (reference sequence). Trimming took 3 bases from V and 5 from J, leaving 13 bases between them. As DNA, the CDR3 is TGTGCCAGTAGTATGAAACGGACGGGAACTGAAGCTTTCTTT. Its protein product is CASSMKRTGTEAFF.

This clone occurred a few times. The chain is built from TRBV2 and TRBJ1-5, with D possibly matching TRBD1 (5 bases). The germline V gene encodes CDR1 SNHLY and CDR2 FYNNEI. This CDR3 is built from 15 residues. Trimming took off 4 bases at V and 3 bases at J, with 13 bases between the two ends. CDR3 in DNA: TGTGCCAGCAGTGGCGGCTCAGGGCCCAATCAGCCCCAGCATTTT. Translated: CASSGGSGPNQPQHF.

The chain employs TRBV7-9 and TRBJ1-6; D might be TRBD1 (6 bases). Trimming pared 5 bases from V and 5 bases from J, leaving 13 bases between. The CDR3 consists of 15 residues. Germline CDR1 is SEHNR and CDR2 is FQNEAQ (reference sequence). In DNA form, the CDR3 reads TGTGCCAGCAGCCCAGTGACAGGAAATAATTCACCCCTCCACTTT. Protein: CASSPVTGNNSPLHF.

The rearrangement uses TRBV6-5 and TRBJ2-3, with D hard to call. This CDR3 has 14 amino acids. V was pared by 6 bases and J by 1 base, with 11 bases between. CDR1 MNHEY and CDR2 SVGAGI come from the germline V gene. The CDR3 bases are TGTGCCAGCAGATCTTGGAGTGGCACAGATACGCAGTATTTT. It specifies CASRSWSGTDTQYF.

This clone was detected only once. The chain has TRBV4-3 and TRBJ2-2, with TRBD1 as a possible D gene (5 bases). Looked up from germline, CDR1 is LGHNA and CDR2 is YSLEER. The CDR3 is 16 amino acids. Trimming removed 1 base at V and 0 bases at J, with 9 bases between. CDR3 region: CASSQAGAANTGELFF. The CDR3 nucleotides are TGCGCCAGCAGCCAAGCTGGGGCGGCGAACACCGGGGAGCTGTTTTTT.

V gene TRBV4-1 combines with J gene TRBJ1-5, with D perhaps TRBD1 (6 bases). Germline assignment: CDR1 MGHRA and CDR2 YSYEKL. The CDR3 contains 15 residues. The germline V and J ends were trimmed by 0 bases and 6 bases, with 12 bases remaining between them. CDR3 sequence (DNA): TGCGCCAGCAGCCAAGATTCAGGGGTCGGTCAGCCCCAGCATTTT. It translates to CASSQDSGVGQPQHF.

The rearrangement uses TRBV28 and TRBJ1-1; TRBD1 aligns across 9 bases. CDR1 is MDHEN, CDR2 SYDVKM, per germline. The CDR3 loop spans 14 amino acids. Trimming took 5 bases from V and 1 from J; bases not matched to a gene: 2. The DNA of the CDR3 is TGTGCCAGCAGTGACAGGGGGGGGAACACTGAAGCTTTCTTT. This encodes CASSDRGGNTEAFF.